What follows describes a single T cell receptor (beta chain). CDR1 SGHTA and CDR2 FQGNSA come from the germline V gene. Trimming left V 1 base short and J 4 bases short, with 7 bases between. The CDR3 is made up of 14 amino acids. This sample was taken from a study of T cell responses to AZD1222 COVID-19 vaccine. TCRdb keeps only in-frame clones here, not all; method: immunoSEQ multiplex PCR. In the table there are around 66,000 clones, around 79% of which are singletons. Sequenced here: peripheral blood, sampled on day 0 of MenACWY control vaccination. This chain joins TRBV7-2 and TRBJ1-4; D unclear. This clonotype was obtained from an adult in good health. CDR3 sequence: CASSLGRLNEKLFF. CDR3 in DNA: TGTGCCAGCAGCTTAGGCCGGCTTAATGAAAAACTGTTTTTT.